This T cell receptor (beta chain) was obtained from a study of cytomegalovirus exposure and HLA in healthy donors. This CDR3 is 14 amino acids long. CDR1 and CDR2 from the germline V gene are SGHVS and FNYEAQ. Trimming shortened V by 1 base and J by 1 base, and 8 bases separated the two germline ends. The study ran its PCR with 60 Vbeta and 13 Jbeta primers. Libraries were prepared by immunoSEQ multiplex PCR; TCRdb keeps only in-frame clonotypes and omits some of them. Among some 200,000 clones listed, around 80% were seen once. The specimen was PBMCs. The source is a man aged 35-49 years in good health and CMV-seronegative. V usage is TRBV7-6 and J usage is TRBJ2-7, with TRBD2 as a possible D gene (5 bases). In nucleotides, the CDR3 is TGTGCCAGCAGCTTAGACCCGGGGTCCTACGAGCAGTACTTC. Translation gives CASSLDPGSYEQYF.